This passage covers 11 T cell receptor beta chains from one sample sequenced in a study of response to subunit inactivated influenza vaccine. Via MiXCR, TCRdb re-called the RT-PCR reads, giving one row per CDR3 protein. The table has about 540,000 distinct CDR3 sequences, 12% to 15% seen once; the top ten hold 8.5% to 14%. The material was PBMCs from blood, obtained approximately 12 days after vaccination. These receptors all stem from a man in his fifties or sixties who received an inactivated influenza vaccine.

This clonotype was seen only a few times. The J gene is TRBJ2-2, the V gene TRBV5-6; tentatively, D is TRBD2 (7 bases). Germline CDR1 reads SGHDT; CDR2 reads YYEEEE. The ends were cut back, 0 bases at V and 5 bases at J, with 14 bases in the middle. The CDR3 consists of 16 residues. CDR3 bases: TGTGCCAGCAGCTTGGCCGGGGGGCCGAGGACCGGGGAGCTGTTTTTT. This gives the protein CASSLAGGPRTGELFF.

The V call is TRBV20-1, the J call TRBJ1-5; 8 bases align to TRBD1. The V gene end was trimmed by 6 bases and the J gene end by 3 bases; junction bases not matched to a gene: 7. Looked up from germline, CDR1 is DFQATT and CDR2 is SNEGSKA (reference sequence). This CDR3 comprises 14 residues. CDR3 DNA: TGCAGTGCGCCACAGGGGGGACCCAATCAGCCCCAGCATTTT. Its translation: CSAPQGGPNQPQHF.

This clonotype appeared many times. Here the CDR3 reads CASSRDSLVLETQYF. DNA for the CDR3: TGTGCCAGCAGTAGGGACAGTCTCGTCCTGGAGACCCAGTACTTC. The genes are TRBV12-3 or TRBV12-4 and TRBJ2-5; 7 nucleotides line up with TRBD1. This CDR3 is built from 15 residues. The ends lost 5 bases at V and 5 bases at J; junction bases unmatched: 11.

This chain connects TRBV29-1 to TRBJ2-5; D is perhaps TRBD1 (6 bases). The V and J ends lost 7 bases and 3 bases respectively, with 15 bases between them. This CDR3 comprises 13 residues. CDR1 and CDR2 from the germline V gene are SQVTM and ANQGSEA. CDR3 in amino acids: CSAHRPGEETQYF. CDR3 nucleotide sequence: TGCAGCGCCCATAGGCCAGGGGAAGAGACCCAGTACTTC.

This clonotype has a handful of counts. The V gene is TRBV20-1, the J gene TRBJ1-1; the D is unclear. This CDR3 is 15 amino acids long. Germline lookup yields CDR1 DFQATT and CDR2 SNEGSKA (reference sequence). The V end lost 0 bases, the J end lost 1 base, and 12 bases lay between the germline ends. CDR3 sequence (DNA): TGCAGTGCTAGAGATTGGGCAACCAAGAACACTGAAGCTTTCTTT. This gives the protein CSARDWATKNTEAFF.

This chain connects TRBV29-1 to TRBJ1-4, with D tentatively TRBD1 (5 bases). The germline CDR1 and CDR2 sequences are SQVTM and ANQGSEA. The CDR3 has 13 amino acids. Trimming shortened V by 4 bases and J by 8 bases, and 14 bases separated the two germline ends. CDR3 nucleotide sequence: TGCAGCGTTGTGGGGGACGGTGGGGAAAAACTGTTTTTT. This translates into CSVVGDGGEKLFF.

The chain combines TRBV28 with TRBJ2-1, with 8 nucleotides matching TRBD1. In germline, CDR1 is MDHEN, CDR2 SYDVKM. J was trimmed by 7 bases and V by 6 bases; bases with no gene match: 17. The CDR3 runs to 17 residues. This chain's CDR3 is CASRPIWRLRTGNEQFF. CDR3 in DNA: TGTGCCAGCAGGCCCATCTGGCGTTTGAGGACAGGGAATGAGCAGTTCTTC. The complete variable domain, with remaining parts taken from reference TRBV28 and TRBJ2-1, reads DVKVTQSSRYLVKRTGEKVFLECVQDMDHENMFWYRQDPGLGLRLIYFSYDVKMKEKGDIPEGYSVSREKKERFSLILESASTNQTSMYLCASRPIWRLRTGNEQFFGPGTRLTVL.

This clonotype has more than one count but fewer than ten. The rearrangement joins TRBV5-6 to TRBJ2-2, with a tentative D call TRBD1 (5 bases). There are 16 residues in the CDR3. Between the trimmed V and J ends, which lost 4 bases and 8 bases, there was a span of 21 bases. Per the germline V gene, CDR1 is SGHDT and CDR2 is YYEEEE. The CDR3 loop is CASSRFGRAKGGELFF. CDR3 coding DNA: TGTGCCAGCAGCCGATTCGGCAGGGCCAAAGGAGGGGAGCTGTTTTTT.

V usage is TRBV6-1 and J usage is TRBJ1-5; TRBD1 matches 8 bases. CDR1 and CDR2 from the germline V gene are MNHNS and SASEGT. After removal of 5 bases from V and 6 bases from J, the junction contained 9 bases not matched to a gene. The CDR3 totals 15 residues. The CDR3 region is CASSTGQGLSQPQHF. Here the CDR3 DNA reads TGTGCCAGCAGTACAGGACAGGGATTGAGTCAGCCCCAGCATTTT.

V is TRBV5-1 and J is TRBJ1-1; no definite D call. Deletions cut 4 bases from V and 6 bases from J, with 16 bases between. Germline CDR1 is SGHRS and CDR2 is YFSETQ. The CDR3 extends over 14 amino acids. This CDR3 reads CASSRQSRLPEAFF. The CDR3 coding sequence is TGCGCCAGCAGCCGCCAAAGCCGTTTACCTGAAGCTTTCTTT.

This clonotype came up many times. The V and J genes are TRBV20-1 and TRBJ2-5; a weak D match, TRBD2 (5 bases). Germline assignment: CDR1 DFQATT and CDR2 SNEGSKA (reference sequence). This CDR3 is 10 amino acids long. Trimming removed 6 bases at V and 5 bases at J, with 7 bases between. The CDR3 nucleotides are TGCAGTGCCCAGCGGGAGACCCAGTACTTC. Its translation is CSAQRETQYF.